This TCR beta chain originates from a study of blood T cell repertoires in COVID-19. Study-wide context: The United States, Italy and Spain were the sources of the acute and convalescent COVID-19 samples. Nucleic acid was either cDNA or gDNA, and it came from T cells, B-cell-depleted T cells, or PBMCs.

Assay used: immunoSEQ multiplex PCR; TCRdb lists only in-frame clones, some missing. The repertoire has more than 65,000 clones, roughly 73% of them found once; the top ten carry 6.3%. CDR1 and CDR2 from the germline V gene are ENHRY and SYGVKD. V dropped 0 bases and J dropped 1; count of bases not matched to a gene: 1. This CDR3 has 15 residues. The chain links TRBV10-3 to TRBJ2-3; 7 bases fit TRBD1. This sequence was found in an older woman with acute or convalescent COVID-19. Sequenced: peripheral blood. This chain's CDR3 is CAISESTGGTDTQYF. The CDR3 region has the DNA TGTGCCATCAGTGAGTCTACAGGGGGCACAGATACGCAGTATTTT.